The clone carrying this T cell receptor (beta chain) appeared a single time. The antigen is undetermined. This may be a read error: a much more frequent sequence differs by one nucleotide. Sequencing was performed with immunoSEQ multiplex PCR; in TCRdb, only in-frame clones are kept and a portion is missing. The repertoire consists of some 92,000 clones, with about 74% occurring once and the leading ten covering around 24%. The sample belongs to a study of cytotoxic CD8 clonotypes in ibrutinib-treated CLL. CDR3 size: 14 residues. CDR1 and CDR2 from the germline V gene are MDHEN and SYDVKM. Deletions cut 5 bases from V and 0 bases from J, with 5 bases between. Study-wide findings and caveats: With treatment, public clonotypes, which were uncommon, either contracted or remained stable. An increase in clonality occurred at ibrutinib response, followed by a return toward baseline at progression. Sampling times, which were not matched between the groups, differed between sustained-remission patients and progressing patients. Clonality measured at baseline exceeded age-matched healthy donors, tracking circulating CD8+ T-cell counts.

This TCR derives from a human donor with chronic lymphocytic leukemia. Specimen: PBMCs, collected after 24 months of ibrutinib treatment. The V call is TRBV28, the J call TRBJ2-6; D might be TRBD1 or TRBD2, each matching 5 bases. CDR3 loop: CASSGGSGANVLTF. The CDR3 DNA sequence: TGTGCCAGCAGTGGGGGCTCTGGGGCCAACGTCCTGACTTTC.